These 25 T cell receptor beta chains share one sample of origin, sequenced in a study of blood T cell repertoires in COVID-19. The repertoire was sequenced with immunoSEQ multiplex PCR; TCRdb's copy has only in-frame clones and lacks some. The sample holds 35,000 to 45,000 clones, 70% to 90% seen once. Sequencing was done on a sample of peripheral blood. These receptors originate from a man aged 35-49 years with active COVID-19.

The chain recombines TRBV19 with TRBJ2-1, with D perhaps TRBD2 (5 bases). Germline-derived CDR1 and CDR2 are LNHDA and SQIVND (reference sequence). Trimming cost V 3 bases and J 0 bases, with 6 bases left between them. The CDR3 is 14 residues long. CDR3 protein: CASSMGASYNEQFF. In nucleotides, the CDR3 is TGTGCCAGTAGTATGGGAGCCTCCTACAATGAGCAGTTCTTC.

The V gene is TRBV12-5, the J gene TRBJ2-7; 8 bases are shared with TRBD1. The J segment lost 3 bases and the V segment lost 5 bases, leaving 6 bases of the junction unmatched. The germline gives CDR1 LGHNT, CDR2 FRNRAP. The CDR3 contains 14 residues. The CDR3 nucleotides read TGTGCTAGTGGTACGGGGACAGGAATCTACGAGCAGTACTTC. This gives the protein CASGTGTGIYEQYF.

This chain uses TRBV7-3 with TRBJ2-3; 7 positions match TRBD1. This CDR3 is built from 14 residues. CDR1 and CDR2 from the germline V gene are SGHTA and FQGTGA. Trimming removed 2 bases from V and 6 bases from J; junction bases left unmatched: 5. The chain's CDR3 is CASSLGPRGDTQYF. The CDR3 region has the DNA TGTGCCAGCAGCTTAGGCCCCAGGGGGGATACGCAGTATTTT. The full variable domain, in which reference TRBV7-3 and TRBJ2-3 provide the parts outside the CDR3, is GAGVSQTPSNKVTEKGKYVELRCDPISGHTALYWYRQSLGQGPEFLIYFQGTGAADDSGLPNDRFFAVRPEGSVSTLKIQRTERGDSAVYLCASSLGPRGDTQYFGPGTRLTVL.

This clone has a handful of counts. The J gene is TRBJ2-1, the V gene TRBV6-5, with TRBD1 identical over 9 bases. The CDR3 is 14 residues long. Germline V lookup: CDR1 MNHEY, CDR2 SVGAGI. V lost 5 bases to trimming and J lost 6 bases; unmatched junction nucleotides: 5. CDR3 loop: CASSPWDRVNEQFF. Written as DNA, the CDR3 is TGTGCCAGCAGTCCGTGGGACAGGGTCAATGAGCAGTTCTTC.

This clone was seen a single time. The J gene is TRBJ1-2, the V gene TRBV6-1, with D uncertain. Trimming stripped 3 bases from V and 5 bases from J, with 10 bases between. Looked up from germline, CDR1 is MNHNS and CDR2 is SASEGT. This CDR3 contains 13 residues. CDR3 sequence reads: CASSDPGIYGYTF. The CDR3 nucleotides are TGTGCCAGCAGTGACCCCGGGATTTATGGCTACACCTTC.

The V call is TRBV7-3, the J call TRBJ2-3; D unclear. Trimming took off 5 bases at V and 1 base at J, with 13 bases between the two ends. There are 15 residues in the CDR3. The V gene's germline CDR1 is SGHTA and CDR2 FQGTGA. CDR3 sequence reads: CASSPLNSRTDTQYF. The DNA for the CDR3 is TGTGCCAGCAGCCCTCTAAACTCCCGCACAGATACGCAGTATTTT.

In this sample, this clone turned up once. This chain uses TRBV6-5 with TRBJ2-1, with D tentatively TRBD2 (6 bases). Trimming removed 8 bases from V and 4 bases from J, with 12 bases in between. The CDR3 contains 13 residues. Germline CDR1 is MNHEY and CDR2 is SVGAGI. CDR3 bases: TGTGCCAGCCGCTCGAGCGGGTACAATGAGCAGTTCTTC. As protein: CASRSSGYNEQFF.

The chain couples TRBV5-4 to TRBJ2-7; D is perhaps TRBD2 (7 bases). The CDR3 has 14 amino acids. V lost 0 bases and J lost 5, with 12 bases in between. CDR1 is SGHNT and CDR2 is YYREEE in the germline V gene (reference sequence). The CDR3: CASSLDRGANEQYF. In DNA, the CDR3 is TGTGCCAGCAGCTTGGATCGGGGGGCGAACGAGCAGTACTTC. Using reference TRBV5-4 and TRBJ2-7 for the parts outside the CDR3, the full variable domain is ETGVTQSPTHLIKTRGQQVTLRCSSQSGHNTVSWYQQALGQGPQFIFQYYREEENGRGNFPPRFSGLQFPNYSSELNVNALELDDSALYLCASSLDRGANEQYFGPGTRLTVT.

The table lists this clone with a count of one. J is TRBJ2-1 and V is TRBV10-2; D call uncertain. The length of the CDR3 is 14 residues. V lost 3 bases and J lost 1, with 7 bases in between. Per the germline V gene, CDR1 is WSHSY and CDR2 is SAAADI. The CDR3 nucleotides are TGCGCCAGCAGTGAATCTAGATCCTACAATGAGCAGTTCTTC. Protein product: CASSESRSYNEQFF.

The gene calls are TRBV6-1 and TRBJ2-1; the match to TRBD1 covers 8 bases. This CDR3 spans 16 amino acids. With V trimmed by 3 bases and J by 8 bases, 12 bases remained unmatched. Germline lookup yields CDR1 MNHNS and CDR2 SASEGT. The CDR3 nucleotides read TGTGCCAGCAGTGACCTGACAGGGGCCGGAATGGATGAGCAGTTCTTC. This gives the protein CASSDLTGAGMDEQFF.

The V gene is TRBV3-1 (or the pseudogene TRBV3-2), the J gene TRBJ1-2, with a weak D call TRBD1 (5 bases). CDR3 length equals 12 residues. Looked up from germline, CDR1 is LGHDT and CDR2 is YNNKEL (reference sequence). The V gene lost 4 bases and the J gene lost 4 bases, with 7 bases spanning the gap. Here the CDR3 DNA reads TGTGCCAGCAGCCCTACAGGCTATGGCTACACCTTC. Translating it yields CASSPTGYGYTF.

The chain recombines TRBV19 with TRBJ1-5; 7 positions match TRBD1. Germline assignment: CDR1 LNHDA and CDR2 SQIVND (reference sequence). The V segment lost 5 bases and the J segment 5 bases; nucleotides outside the gene matches: 15. The CDR3 runs 17 residues. CDR3 loop: CASSASLNRGLYQPQHF. The DNA of the CDR3 is TGTGCCAGTAGTGCAAGCCTAAATAGGGGGCTCTATCAGCCCCAGCATTTT. The entire variable domain, with the rest obtained from reference TRBV19 and TRBJ1-5, is as follows: DGGITQSPKYLFRKEGQNVTLSCEQNLNHDAMYWYRQDPGQGLRLIYYSQIVNDFQKGDIAEGYSVSREKKESFPLTVTSAQKNPTAFYLCASSASLNRGLYQPQHFGDGTRLSIL.

V and J are TRBV14 and TRBJ2-1; 10 nucleotides align to TRBD1. The CDR3 spans 15 residues. Per the germline V gene, CDR1 is SGHDN and CDR2 is FVKESK. V lost 4 bases to trimming and J lost 9 bases; unmatched junction nucleotides: 9. The CDR3 DNA reads TGTGCCAGCAGCCTCCGGGACAGGGGTCTGGGTGAGCAGTTCTTC. It yields the protein CASSLRDRGLGEQFF.

The rearrangement uses TRBV13 and TRBJ2-2; tentatively, D is TRBD1 (6 bases). The CDR3 has 16 amino acids. CDR1 PRHDT and CDR2 FYEKMQ come from the germline V gene (reference sequence). Trimming took 6 bases from V and 5 from J, leaving 19 bases between them. The CDR3 sequence is CASSLFSTGWTGELFF. Here the CDR3 DNA reads TGTGCCAGCAGTCTCTTCTCCACAGGGTGGACCGGGGAGCTGTTTTTT.

This chain connects TRBV11-2 to TRBJ2-5; 15 bases align to TRBD2. The germline CDR1 and CDR2 sequences are SGHAT and FQNNGV. The CDR3 runs 18 residues. Unmatched junction bases numbered 12, after V lost 4 bases and J lost 6 bases. In DNA form, the CDR3 reads TGTGCCAGCAGCTCATGGACTAGCGGGAGGGGCAGTCGGAAGACCCAGTACTTC. Translation gives CASSSWTSGRGSRKTQYF.

V is TRBV4-2 and J is TRBJ2-7; D might be TRBD2 (5 bases). Germline V gene sequence: CDR1 LGHNA, CDR2 YNFKEQ. The germline V and J ends were trimmed by 1 base and 6 bases, with 10 bases remaining between them. The CDR3 totals 13 residues. Written as DNA, the CDR3 is TGTGCCAGCAGCCAAGTGAGGGCGGGCGAGCAGTACTTC. As protein: CASSQVRAGEQYF.

The chain uses TRBV13 and TRBJ2-2, with 10 bases aligning to TRBD2. The J segment lost 7 bases and the V segment lost 3 bases, leaving 8 bases of the junction unmatched. Per the germline V gene, CDR1 is PRHDT and CDR2 is FYEKMQ (reference sequence). The CDR3 covers 16 residues. The CDR3 DNA reads TGTGCCAGCAGCTTCACCCTAGCGGGAGCGGACGGGGAGCTGTTTTTT. Translation: CASSFTLAGADGELFF.

The V and J genes are TRBV6-4 and TRBJ2-1, with D perhaps matching TRBD2 (5 bases). The CDR3 length is 13 residues. Germline V gives CDR1 MRHNA, CDR2 SNTAGT. The V end was cut by 3 bases, the J end by 9 bases, with 12 bases between. The CDR3 sequence: CASSDGGLGEQFF. The CDR3, as DNA: TGTGCCAGCAGTGATGGTGGACTCGGTGAGCAGTTCTTC.

The rearrangement joins TRBV5-4 to TRBJ2-3, with a possible D match to TRBD1 (6 bases). The CDR3 is 16 residues long. The germline V and J ends were trimmed by 4 bases and 2 bases, with 17 bases remaining between them. In germline, CDR1 is SGHNT, CDR2 YYREEE (reference sequence). The CDR3: CASSHSGELPTDTQYF. DNA of the CDR3: TGTGCCAGCAGCCATTCAGGGGAGTTGCCCACAGATACGCAGTATTTT.

The V and J genes are TRBV3-1 (or the pseudogene TRBV3-2) and TRBJ2-7; the D gene is possibly TRBD2 (5 bases). Trimming removed 5 bases from V and 5 bases from J, with 16 bases in between. There are 14 residues in the CDR3. Germline loops: CDR1 LGHDT, CDR2 YNNKEL (reference sequence). The CDR3 DNA is TGTGCCAGCAGCGCCGGAGGAGCACGGAACGAGCAGTACTTC. Its protein is CASSAGGARNEQYF.

The chain employs TRBV14 and TRBJ2-1; 10 nucleotides match TRBD1. V shed 1 base, J shed 5 bases, and the junction held 11 bases outside the gene matches. The germline CDR1 and CDR2 sequences are SGHDN and FVKESK. CDR3 size: 18 residues. CDR3 residues: CASSQGLVRDRGNNEQFF. The DNA of the CDR3 is TGTGCCAGCAGCCAAGGTTTGGTTAGGGACAGGGGTAACAATGAGCAGTTCTTC. Using reference TRBV14 and TRBJ2-1 for the parts outside the CDR3, the full variable domain is EAGVTQFPSHSVIEKGQTVTLRCDPISGHDNLYWYRRVMGKEIKFLLHFVKESKQDESGMPNNRFLAERTGGTYSTLKVQPAELEDSGVYFCASSQGLVRDRGNNEQFFGPGTRLTVL.

The V gene is TRBV11-1, the J gene TRBJ1-1, with TRBD1 identical over 11 bases. The CDR3 is made up of 16 amino acids. Germline V gene data show CDR1 as SGHAT and CDR2 as FQDESV (reference sequence). V lost 5 bases, J lost 4 bases, and 9 bases stayed unmatched. DNA of the CDR3: TGTGCCAGCAGCCTACGGACAGGGGGCGCTGGCACTGAAGCTTTCTTT. The encoded protein is CASSLRTGGAGTEAFF.

The gene calls are TRBV6-4 and TRBJ2-2, with TRBD1 identical over 7 bases. The ends lost 7 bases at V and 6 bases at J; junction bases unmatched: 8. Germline V gene data show CDR1 as MRHNA and CDR2 as SNTAGT. CDR3 length: 14 residues. The CDR3 spells CASKLDRVSGELFF. Here the CDR3 DNA reads TGTGCCAGCAAACTTGACAGGGTCTCCGGGGAGCTGTTTTTT.

The J gene is TRBJ2-3, the V gene TRBV5-1; weak D call: TRBD1 (6 bases). The CDR3 is made up of 15 amino acids. Deletions cut 1 base from V and 0 bases from J, with 9 bases between. Looked up from germline, CDR1 is SGHRS and CDR2 is YFSETQ. The CDR3: CASSLRGLSTDTQYF. DNA for the CDR3: TGCGCCAGCAGCTTGAGGGGGTTAAGCACAGATACGCAGTATTTT. Drawing the rest from reference TRBV5-1 and TRBJ2-3, the complete variable domain is KAGVTQTPRYLIKTRGQQVTLSCSPISGHRSVSWYQQTPGQGLQFLFEYFSETQRNKGNFPGRFSGRQFSNSRSEMNVSTLELGDSALYLCASSLRGLSTDTQYFGPGTRLTVL.

This chain joins TRBV2 and TRBJ2-4; TRBD2 matches 7 bases. V gave up 5 bases and J gave up 0 bases; unmatched junction bases: 1. Germline CDR1 SNHLY, CDR2 FYNNEI. The CDR3 loop spans 14 amino acids. Here the CDR3 reads CASSLAGAKNIQYF. DNA of the CDR3: TGTGCCAGCAGTTTAGCGGGAGCCAAAAACATTCAGTACTTC.